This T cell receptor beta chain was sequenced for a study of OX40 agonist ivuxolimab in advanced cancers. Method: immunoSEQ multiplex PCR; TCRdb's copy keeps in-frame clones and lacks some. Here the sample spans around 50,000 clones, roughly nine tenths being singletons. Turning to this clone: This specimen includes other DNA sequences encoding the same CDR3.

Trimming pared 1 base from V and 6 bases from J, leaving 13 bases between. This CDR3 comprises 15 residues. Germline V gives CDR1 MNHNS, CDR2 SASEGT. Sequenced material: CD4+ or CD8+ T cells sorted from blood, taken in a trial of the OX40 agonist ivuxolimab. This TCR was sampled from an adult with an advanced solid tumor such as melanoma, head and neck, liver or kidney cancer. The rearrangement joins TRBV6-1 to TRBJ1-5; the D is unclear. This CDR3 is CASSEGPTEGQPQHF. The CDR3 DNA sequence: TGTGCCAGCAGTGAAGGGCCTACCGAAGGTCAGCCCCAGCATTTT.